This T cell receptor (beta chain) emerged from a study of cytotoxic CD8 clonotypes in ibrutinib-treated CLL. Study conclusions and caveats: Upon ibrutinib response clonality rose, and upon progression it fell back toward baseline.

This CDR3 has 12 residues. Germline V gives CDR1 GTSNPN, CDR2 SVGIG (reference sequence). With 2 bases removed from V and 3 bases from J, the gap between germline ends came to 7 bases. Details on this clone: Its target is not known.

Produced via immunoSEQ multiplex PCR; TCRdb's table is partial and in-frame only. Among 130,000 to 150,000 clones listed, around 90% were seen once. This sequence was found in a human donor with chronic lymphocytic leukemia. Sample: PBMCs, taken after 12 months of ibrutinib treatment. The chain employs TRBV30 and TRBJ1-1; D not certain. In DNA form, the CDR3 reads TGTGCCTGGAGTCAACCCTACACTGAAGCTTTCTTT. Translation gives CAWSQPYTEAFF.